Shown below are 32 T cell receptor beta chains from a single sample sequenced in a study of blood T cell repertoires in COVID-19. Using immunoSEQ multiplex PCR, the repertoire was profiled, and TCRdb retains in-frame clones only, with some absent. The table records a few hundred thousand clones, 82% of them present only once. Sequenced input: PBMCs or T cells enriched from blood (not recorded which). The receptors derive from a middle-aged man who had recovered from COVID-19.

The CDR3 loop is CASSLGSTGAEAFF. The DNA of the CDR3 is TGCGCCAGCAGCTTGGGATCGACGGGGGCTGAAGCTTTCTTT. The chain recombines TRBV5-1 with TRBJ1-1, with a possible D match to TRBD1 (5 bases). This CDR3 spans 14 amino acids. Trimming removed 0 bases from V and 6 bases from J, with 12 bases in between. The germline V gene has CDR1 SGHRS and CDR2 YFSETQ. Complete variable domain (other parts from reference TRBV5-1 and TRBJ1-1): KAGVTQTPRYLIKTRGQQVTLSCSPISGHRSVSWYQQTPGQGLQFLFEYFSETQRNKGNFPGRFSGRQFSNSRSEMNVSTLELGDSALYLCASSLGSTGAEAFFGQGTRLTVV.

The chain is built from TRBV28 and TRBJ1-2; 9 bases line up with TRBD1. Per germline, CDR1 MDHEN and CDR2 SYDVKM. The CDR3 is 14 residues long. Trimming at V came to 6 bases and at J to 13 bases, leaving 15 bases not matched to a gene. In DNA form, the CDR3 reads TGTGCCAGCAGAACCCCCGGGACAGGGACCTCCTCCACCTTC. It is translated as CASRTPGTGTSSTF.

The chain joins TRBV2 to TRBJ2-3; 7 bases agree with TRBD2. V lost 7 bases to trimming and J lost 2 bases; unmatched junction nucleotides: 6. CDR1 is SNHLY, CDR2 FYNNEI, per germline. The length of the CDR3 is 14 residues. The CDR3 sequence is CASIRTSNTDTQYF. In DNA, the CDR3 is TGTGCCAGCATTAGGACTAGTAACACAGATACGCAGTATTTT.

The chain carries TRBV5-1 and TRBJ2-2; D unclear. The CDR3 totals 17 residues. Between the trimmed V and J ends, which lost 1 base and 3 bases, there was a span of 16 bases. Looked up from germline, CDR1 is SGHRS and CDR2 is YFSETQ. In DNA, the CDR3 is TGCGCCAGCAGCTTGAAGCCCGAGGTCAAGCACACCGGGGAGCTGTTTTTT. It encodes CASSLKPEVKHTGELFF.

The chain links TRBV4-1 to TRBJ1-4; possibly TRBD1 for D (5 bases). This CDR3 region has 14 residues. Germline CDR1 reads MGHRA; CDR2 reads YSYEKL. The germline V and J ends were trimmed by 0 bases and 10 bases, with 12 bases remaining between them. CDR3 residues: CASSQDTRDGKLFF. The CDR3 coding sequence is TGCGCCAGCAGCCAAGATACCAGGGATGGAAAACTGTTTTTT.

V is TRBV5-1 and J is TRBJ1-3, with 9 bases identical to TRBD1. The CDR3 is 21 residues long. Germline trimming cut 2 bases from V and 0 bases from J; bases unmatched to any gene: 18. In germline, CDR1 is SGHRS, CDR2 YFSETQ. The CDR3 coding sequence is TGCGCCAGCAGCTTATTGACCGGGACAGGGAAAAACCCTACCTCTGGAAACACCATATATTTT. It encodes CASSLLTGTGKNPTSGNTIYF.

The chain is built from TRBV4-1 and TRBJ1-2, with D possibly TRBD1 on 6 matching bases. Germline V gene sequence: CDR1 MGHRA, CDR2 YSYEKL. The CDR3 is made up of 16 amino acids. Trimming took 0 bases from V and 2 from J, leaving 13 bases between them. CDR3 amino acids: CASSQEIGGRNYGYTF. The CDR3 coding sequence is TGCGCCAGCAGCCAAGAAATTGGGGGCCGGAACTATGGCTACACCTTC.

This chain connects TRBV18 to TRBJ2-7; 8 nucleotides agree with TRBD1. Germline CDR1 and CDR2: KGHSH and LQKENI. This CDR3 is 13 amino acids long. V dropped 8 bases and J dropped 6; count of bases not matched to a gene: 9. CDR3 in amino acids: CASAQGASGEQYF. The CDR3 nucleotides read TGTGCCAGCGCCCAGGGGGCGTCGGGCGAGCAGTACTTC.

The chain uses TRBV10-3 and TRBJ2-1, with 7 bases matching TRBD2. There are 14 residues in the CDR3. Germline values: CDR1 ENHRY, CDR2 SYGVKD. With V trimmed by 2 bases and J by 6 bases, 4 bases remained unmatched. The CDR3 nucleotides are TGTGCCATCAGTGAGGGACTAGTCTTCAATGAGCAGTTCTTC. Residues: CAISEGLVFNEQFF.

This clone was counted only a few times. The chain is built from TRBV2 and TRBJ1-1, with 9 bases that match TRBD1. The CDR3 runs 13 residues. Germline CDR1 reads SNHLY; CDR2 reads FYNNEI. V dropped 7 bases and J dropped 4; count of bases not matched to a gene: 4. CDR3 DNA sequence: TGTGCCAGCATACAGGGGGCACTCACTGAAGCTTTCTTT. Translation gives CASIQGALTEAFF.

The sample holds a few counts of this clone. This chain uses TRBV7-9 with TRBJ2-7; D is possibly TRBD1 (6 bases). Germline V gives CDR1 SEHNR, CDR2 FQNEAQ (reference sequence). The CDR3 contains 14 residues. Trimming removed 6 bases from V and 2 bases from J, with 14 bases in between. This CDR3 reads CASRHTGSAYEQYF. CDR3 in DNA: TGTGCCAGCAGGCATACAGGGTCGGCCTACGAGCAGTACTTC.

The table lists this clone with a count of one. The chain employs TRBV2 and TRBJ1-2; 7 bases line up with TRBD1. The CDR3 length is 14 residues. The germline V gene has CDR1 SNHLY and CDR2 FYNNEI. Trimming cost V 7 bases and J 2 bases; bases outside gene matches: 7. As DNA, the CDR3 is TGTGCCAGCAATATGGCAGGGGGGAACTATGGCTACACCTTC. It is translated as CASNMAGGNYGYTF.

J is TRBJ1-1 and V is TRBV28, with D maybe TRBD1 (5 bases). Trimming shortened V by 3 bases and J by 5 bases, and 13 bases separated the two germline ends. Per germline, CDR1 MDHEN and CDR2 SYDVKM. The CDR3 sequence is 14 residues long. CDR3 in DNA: TGTGCCAGCAGTTTGTCGGGGGTAGGGACTGAAGCTTTCTTT. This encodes CASSLSGVGTEAFF.

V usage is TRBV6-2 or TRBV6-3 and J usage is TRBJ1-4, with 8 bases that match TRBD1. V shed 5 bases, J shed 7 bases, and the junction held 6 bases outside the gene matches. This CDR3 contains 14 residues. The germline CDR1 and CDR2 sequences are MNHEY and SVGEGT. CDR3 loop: CASSRAGGGEKLFF. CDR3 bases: TGTGCCAGCAGTAGGGCAGGGGGCGGTGAAAAACTGTTTTTT.

The CDR3 DNA is TGTGCCAGCAGTCGACAGGGAGCCTTTAACTATGGCTACACCTTC. Amino acids: CASSRQGAFNYGYTF. This chain links TRBV28 with TRBJ1-2; 7 bases match TRBD1. Losses at the gene ends were 5 bases for V and 1 base for J; bases not matched to a gene: 7. Germline V gives CDR1 MDHEN, CDR2 SYDVKM. This CDR3 has 15 residues.

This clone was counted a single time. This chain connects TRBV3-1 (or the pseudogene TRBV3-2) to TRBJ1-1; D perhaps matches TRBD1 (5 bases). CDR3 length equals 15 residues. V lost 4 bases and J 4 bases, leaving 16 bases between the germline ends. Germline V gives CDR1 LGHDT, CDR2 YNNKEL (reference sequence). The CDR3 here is CASSPQETAFTEAFF. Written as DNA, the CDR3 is TGTGCCAGCAGCCCGCAGGAGACAGCTTTCACTGAAGCTTTCTTT.

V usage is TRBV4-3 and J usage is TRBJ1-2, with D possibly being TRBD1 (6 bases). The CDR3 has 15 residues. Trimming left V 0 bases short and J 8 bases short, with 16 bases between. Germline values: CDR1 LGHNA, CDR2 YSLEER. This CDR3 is CASSQDLLSGVGYTF. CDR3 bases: TGCGCCAGCAGCCAAGATCTGCTTTCAGGGGTAGGCTACACCTTC.

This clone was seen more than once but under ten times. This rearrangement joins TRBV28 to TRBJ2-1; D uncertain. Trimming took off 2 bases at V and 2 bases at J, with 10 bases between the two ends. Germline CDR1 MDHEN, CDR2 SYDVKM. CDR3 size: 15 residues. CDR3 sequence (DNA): TGTGCCAGCAGTTTACTGGCAGAGGCCTACAATGAGCAGTTCTTC. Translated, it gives CASSLLAEAYNEQFF.

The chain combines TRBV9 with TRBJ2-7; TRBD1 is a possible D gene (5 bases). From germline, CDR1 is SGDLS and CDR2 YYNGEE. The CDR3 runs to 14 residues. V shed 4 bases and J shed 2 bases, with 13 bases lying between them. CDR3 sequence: CASSPATVPYEQYF. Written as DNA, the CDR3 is TGTGCCAGCAGCCCTGCGACAGTCCCCTACGAGCAGTACTTC.

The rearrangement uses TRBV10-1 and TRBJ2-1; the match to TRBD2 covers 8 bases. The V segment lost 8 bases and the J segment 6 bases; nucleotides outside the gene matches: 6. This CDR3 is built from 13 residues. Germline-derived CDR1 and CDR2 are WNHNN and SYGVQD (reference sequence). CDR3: CASSPGGGNEQFF. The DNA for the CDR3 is TGCGCCAGCTCCCCGGGGGGGGGCAATGAGCAGTTCTTC.

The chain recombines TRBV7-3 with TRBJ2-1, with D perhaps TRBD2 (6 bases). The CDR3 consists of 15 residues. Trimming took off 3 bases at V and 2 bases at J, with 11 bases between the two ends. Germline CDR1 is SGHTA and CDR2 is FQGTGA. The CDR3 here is CASSFLPGAYNEQFF. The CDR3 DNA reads TGTGCCAGCAGCTTCCTACCGGGAGCCTACAATGAGCAGTTCTTC.

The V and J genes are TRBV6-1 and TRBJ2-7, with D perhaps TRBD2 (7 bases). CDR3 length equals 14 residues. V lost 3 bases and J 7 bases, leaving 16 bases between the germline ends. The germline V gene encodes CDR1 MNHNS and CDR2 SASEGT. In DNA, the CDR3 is TGTGCCAGCAGTGACGGCCAAGGGGGGGCGGAGCAGTACTTC. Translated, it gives CASSDGQGGAEQYF.

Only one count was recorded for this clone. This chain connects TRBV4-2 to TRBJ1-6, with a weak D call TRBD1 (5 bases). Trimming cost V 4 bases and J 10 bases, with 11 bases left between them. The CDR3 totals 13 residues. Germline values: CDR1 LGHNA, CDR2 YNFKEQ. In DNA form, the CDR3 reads TGTGCCAGCAGCCGGCAGGGCCGATCACCCCTCCACTTT. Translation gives CASSRQGRSPLHF.

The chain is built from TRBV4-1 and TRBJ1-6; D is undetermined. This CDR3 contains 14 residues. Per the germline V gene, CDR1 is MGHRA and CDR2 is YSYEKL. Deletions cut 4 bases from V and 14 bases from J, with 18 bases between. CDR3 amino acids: CASSLRHADGTLHF. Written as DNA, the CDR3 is TGCGCCAGCAGCCTGAGACACGCTGATGGAACCCTCCACTTT.

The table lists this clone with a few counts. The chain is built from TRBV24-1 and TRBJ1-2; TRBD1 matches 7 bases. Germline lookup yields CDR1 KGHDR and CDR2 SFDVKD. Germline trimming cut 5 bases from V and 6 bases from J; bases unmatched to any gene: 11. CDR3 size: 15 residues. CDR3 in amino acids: CATSVKGAASHGYTF. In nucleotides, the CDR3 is TGTGCCACCAGTGTAAAGGGGGCAGCGTCTCATGGCTACACCTTC.

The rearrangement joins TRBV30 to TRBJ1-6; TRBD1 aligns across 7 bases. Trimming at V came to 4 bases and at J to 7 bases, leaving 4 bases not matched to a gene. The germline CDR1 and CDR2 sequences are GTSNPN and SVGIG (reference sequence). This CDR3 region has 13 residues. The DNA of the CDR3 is TGTGCCTGGAAACAGGGGTACAATTCACCCCTCCACTTT. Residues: CAWKQGYNSPLHF.

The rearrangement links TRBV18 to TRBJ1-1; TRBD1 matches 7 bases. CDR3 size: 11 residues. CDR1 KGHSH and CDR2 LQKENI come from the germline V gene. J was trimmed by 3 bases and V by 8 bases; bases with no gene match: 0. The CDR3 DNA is TGTGCCAGCACAGGGGACACTGAAGCTTTCTTT. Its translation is CASTGDTEAFF. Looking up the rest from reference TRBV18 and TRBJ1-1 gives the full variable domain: NAGVMQNPRHLVRRRGQEARLRCSPMKGHSHVYWYRQLPEEGLKFMVYLQKENIIDESGMPKERFSAEFPKEGPSILRIQQVVRGDSAAYFCASTGDTEAFFGQGTRLTVV.

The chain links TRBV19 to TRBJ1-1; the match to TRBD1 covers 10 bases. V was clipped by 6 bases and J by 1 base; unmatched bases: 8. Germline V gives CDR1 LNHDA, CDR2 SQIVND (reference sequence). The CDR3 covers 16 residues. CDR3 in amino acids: CASRPPGQGPNTEAFF. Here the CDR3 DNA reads TGTGCCAGTAGGCCCCCGGGACAGGGGCCGAACACTGAAGCTTTCTTT.

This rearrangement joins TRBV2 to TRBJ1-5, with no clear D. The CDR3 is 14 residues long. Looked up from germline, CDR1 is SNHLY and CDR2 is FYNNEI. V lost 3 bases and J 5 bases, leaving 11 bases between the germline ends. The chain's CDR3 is CASSDQAVYQPQHF. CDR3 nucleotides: TGTGCCAGCAGTGACCAGGCCGTTTATCAGCCCCAGCATTTT.

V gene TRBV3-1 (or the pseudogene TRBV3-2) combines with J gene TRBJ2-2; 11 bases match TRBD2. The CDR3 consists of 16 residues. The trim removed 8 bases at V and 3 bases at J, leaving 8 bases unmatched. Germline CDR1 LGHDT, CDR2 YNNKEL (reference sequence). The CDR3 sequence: CASFFSGGADTGELFF. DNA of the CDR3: TGTGCCAGCTTTTTTAGCGGGGGGGCTGACACCGGGGAGCTGTTTTTT.

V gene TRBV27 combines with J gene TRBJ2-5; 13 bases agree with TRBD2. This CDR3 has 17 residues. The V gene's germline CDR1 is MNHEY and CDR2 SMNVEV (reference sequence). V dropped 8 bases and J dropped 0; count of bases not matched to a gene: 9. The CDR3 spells CASPPGTSGMYQETQYF. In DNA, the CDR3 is TGTGCCAGCCCTCCCGGGACTAGCGGGATGTACCAAGAGACCCAGTACTTC.

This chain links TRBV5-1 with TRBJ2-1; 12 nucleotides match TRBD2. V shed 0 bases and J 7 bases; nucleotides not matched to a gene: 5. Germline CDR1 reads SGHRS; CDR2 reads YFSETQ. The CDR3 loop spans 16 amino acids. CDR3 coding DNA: TGCGCCAGCAGCTTGGGTGGGCTAGCGGGAGGGAATGAGCAGTTCTTC. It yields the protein CASSLGGLAGGNEQFF.